This section outlines one TCR beta chain sequence together with its context. Its antigen target is currently unknown. Within one base of it there is no much larger clone, and no base qualities were kept. The data belong to a study of CD8+ T cells in alopecia areata (dated by TCRdb to 2017 to 2018). Background for the entire study: The treated patients took part in an open-label pilot trial in which moderate-to-severe alopecia areata was treated with oral tofacitinib at 5 to 10 mg twice daily. Tofacitinib was given for 6 to 18 months, followed by 6 months of follow-up off drug to assess delayed response and recurrence. immunoSEQ multiplex PCR using 35 Vbeta forward primers and 13 Jbeta reverse primers was used to amplify TCRbeta CDR3 regions. Clonality in the scalp was compared among normal scalp (n=4), patchy alopecia areata scalp (n=8), and alopecia totalis/universalis scalp (n=8). RNA was extracted with the PAXgene miRNA kit for fixed scalp, the miRNeasy kit for PBMCs, and the RNeasy kit for mouse skin. Tofacitinib-treated patients had biopsies at baseline and at 4 and 24 weeks of treatment, with a later scalp biopsy in several patients. Human TCRbeta sequencing covered scalp tissue and sorted CD4+ and CD8+ peripheral blood T cells from patchy and totalis/universalis alopecia areata patients and healthy controls. For the treated patients, the SALT score, which quantifies what percentage of scalp surface area is affected, served as the measure of disease severity. High-throughput TCRbeta sequencing was used to examine T cell clonal expansion in alopecia areata in both the C3H/HeJ mouse model and human patients. Results and caveats for the whole study, not just this receptor: Unlike mouse skin, where gammadelta T cells dominate, normal human skin contains resident alphabeta T cells that get sequenced too, which complicates analysis of the scalp TCR repertoire. During tofacitinib treatment, many expanded lesional clones remained in scalp and blood, and this persistence may partly explain relapse after treatment is stopped. Tofacitinib significantly decreased scalp clonality and the number of expanded CD8+ clones among the top 100 scalp clones. TCR sequences shared between patients were less clear than in mice, possibly partly because of HLA diversity in the patient population. Compared with normal scalp, lesional scalp had higher clonality and more expanded CD8+ clones, particularly in alopecia totalis/universalis, a pattern that suggests antigenic drive. The treated cohort was small, with a single nonresponder, so links between baseline CD8+ expansion and response need larger studies.

V is reduced by 5 bases and J by 4 bases, leaving a spacing of 18 bases between them. The CDR3 sequence holds 15 residues, the cysteine and phenylalanine included. Solely the CDR3 DNA is kept, with 45 bases framed from the first base. CDR1 SGHRS and CDR2 YFSETQ were looked up in the germline V gene. Libraries were made using the immunoSEQ multiplex PCR assay. RNA was extracted from all samples and reverse transcribed into cDNA as template for TCR sequencing. First-strand cDNA was synthesized with SuperScript III using a 2:1 mix of oligo-dT and random hexamers. A synthetic immune receptor repertoire was used to assess amplification bias, and residual bias was removed computationally. The authors processed their data as follows. Raw reads were preprocessed to remove errors, and CDR3 was defined according to IMGT conventions as the region from the conserved cysteine to phenylalanine. Clonality was computed by normalizing Shannon entropy by log2 of the number of productive unique TCRs and subtracting the result from 1. Scalp TCRbeta sequences were cross-referenced with sorted blood CD4 and CD8 repertoires so that the CD4 or CD8 identity of scalp clones could be inferred. TCRdb obtained this table from immuneACCESS and retained in-frame rearrangements with V and J assigned. These tables miss some clones; where compared with another copy, unresolved V genes account for less than half of the shortfall, and the remainder is unexplained. For V, J and clone size, that table is used; D and trimming come from the DNA. The sample records some 170,000 clones, 58% of which are singletons. The ten largest clones represent approximately 16% of the sample.

The sample's treatment or condition label, decoded: oral pan-JAK inhibitor, 5-10 mg twice daily. From alopecia areata patients, peripheral blood was collected along with lesional scalp punch biopsies. PBMCs were isolated by density centrifugation and stained for CD3, CD4 and CD8, after which CD4+ and CD8+ T cells were sorted on a FACSAria. The rearranged segments are TRBV5-1 and TRBJ2-5; perhaps TRBD2 is the D gene, with 6 bases matching. The TCR originated in a human donor with alopecia areata. The sequencing used CD4+ T cells sorted from blood, collected at approximately week 61, from a patient treated with tofacitinib. The DNA sequence follows: TGCGCCAGCAGGGAGGGAGCGTCCACCGGAGAGACCCAGTACTTC. Translated, this is CASREGASTGETQYF.